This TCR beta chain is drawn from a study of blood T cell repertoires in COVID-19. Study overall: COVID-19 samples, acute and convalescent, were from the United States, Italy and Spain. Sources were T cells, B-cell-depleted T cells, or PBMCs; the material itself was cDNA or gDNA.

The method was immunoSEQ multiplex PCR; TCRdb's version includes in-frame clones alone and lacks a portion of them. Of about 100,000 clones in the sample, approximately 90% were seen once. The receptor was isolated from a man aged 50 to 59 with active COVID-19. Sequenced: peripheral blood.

The CDR3 spells CASSFPTGAGVTYNEQFF. The CDR3 DNA reads TGCGCCAGCAGCTTCCCTACTGGGGCGGGGGTTACCTACAATGAGCAGTTCTTC. This sequence joins TRBV5-1 and TRBJ2-1, with 7 bases that match TRBD2. With V trimmed by 2 bases and J by 2 bases, 13 bases remained unmatched. Germline V gene sequence: CDR1 SGHRS, CDR2 YFSETQ. CDR3 length equals 18 residues.